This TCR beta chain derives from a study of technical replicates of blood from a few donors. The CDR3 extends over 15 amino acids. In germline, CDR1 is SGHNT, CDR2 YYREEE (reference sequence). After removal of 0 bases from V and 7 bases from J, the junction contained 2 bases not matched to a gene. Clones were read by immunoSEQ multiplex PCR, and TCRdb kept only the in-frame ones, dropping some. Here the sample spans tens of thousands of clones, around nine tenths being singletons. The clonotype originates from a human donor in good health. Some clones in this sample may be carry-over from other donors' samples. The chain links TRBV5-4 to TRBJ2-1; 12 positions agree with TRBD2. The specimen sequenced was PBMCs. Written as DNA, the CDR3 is TGTGCCAGCAGCTTGGGGCTAGCGGGGGGGAATGAGCAGTTCTTC. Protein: CASSLGLAGGNEQFF.